The sequence of this TCR beta chain was determined in a study of identical twins. TCRdb called the 5' RACE reads again in MiXCR, with one record for every CDR3 protein. The sample shows hundreds of thousands of distinct CDR3 sequences, over 20% of them seen only once. The CDR3 contains 13 residues. Germline-derived CDR1 and CDR2 are SNHLY and FYNNEI. Trimming took 8 bases from V and 6 from J, leaving 17 bases between them. Study-wide points: In monozygotic twins, models underestimated the sharing of out-of-frame TCR alpha.

This clonotype came up many times. Its specificity is not known. This sample also belongs to another study, concerning T cells expressing NK-cell markers. That work states: Sorted CD3+CD56+NKG2C+, CD3+CD56+NKG2C- and CD3+CD56-NKG2C+ T-cell subsets were beta-chain profiled. These clonotypes, the leaders elsewhere, also led the CD3+CD56-NKG2C+ fraction in four donors.

This TCR came from a young woman in good health. The chain combines TRBV2 with TRBJ2-7; D may be TRBD1 or TRBD2 (6 bases each). Sequencing was done on a sample of PBMCs. CDR3 loop: CASVGGLLSEQYF. CDR3 in DNA: TGTGCCAGCGTAGGGGGGCTCCTGAGCGAGCAGTACTTC.